The 19 T cell receptor beta chains presented below share a single source sample, sequenced in a study of T cell repertoires in cytomegalovirus infection. TCRdb re-called the reads with MiXCR, one entry per CDR3 protein. The sample lists approximately 1,000,000 distinct CDR3 sequences; 30% to 40% were seen once. No antigens are known for them. Sequenced here: cultured CD8+ T cells from PBMCs, sampled from culture after CMV antigen stimulation. The source is a human donor in good health (CMV status not recorded). Some clones in this sample may be carry-over from other donors' samples.

This clonotype has more than one count but fewer than ten. The chain has TRBV6-5 and TRBJ1-1; maybe TRBD1 (5 bases). Germline V gene lookup returns CDR1 MNHEY and CDR2 SVGAGI. The CDR3 has 16 residues. V lost 2 bases and J lost 6, with 19 bases in between. CDR3 region: CASSYEGVELGAEAFF. The DNA for the CDR3 is TGTGCCAGCAGTTACGAAGGGGTAGAGCTGGGCGCTGAAGCTTTCTTT.

This clonotype turned up a few times. The chain combines TRBV6-5 with TRBJ1-5, with 10 bases identical to TRBD1. CDR3 length equals 15 residues. Germline CDR1 MNHEY, CDR2 SVGAGI. J lost 5 bases, V lost 8 bases, and 9 bases had no gene match. The CDR3: CASRLGTGEDQPQHF. CDR3 sequence (DNA): TGTGCCAGCCGATTGGGGACAGGGGAGGATCAGCCCCAGCATTTT.

CDR3 coding DNA: TGTGCCAGTAGTATCTCGAGCACTGAAGCTTTCTTT. It yields the protein CASSISSTEAFF. This chain connects TRBV19 to TRBJ1-1, with D uncertain. Trimming cost V 3 bases and J 4 bases, with 6 bases left between them. The CDR3 consists of 12 residues. Germline V gene data show CDR1 as LNHDA and CDR2 as SQIVND (reference sequence).

This clonotype was detected once. The V call is TRBV6-2 or TRBV6-3, the J call TRBJ2-5; TRBD2 aligns across 10 bases. Germline V gene sequence: CDR1 MNHEY, CDR2 SVGEGT. The CDR3 totals 16 residues. J lost 1 base, V lost 2 bases, and 4 bases had no gene match. The chain's CDR3 is CASSYATSGPQETQYF. The CDR3 region has the DNA TGTGCCAGCAGTTACGCGACTAGCGGGCCCCAAGAGACCCAGTACTTC.

This clonotype turned up a few times. The V gene is TRBV12-3 or TRBV12-4, the J gene TRBJ2-1; 9 nucleotides agree with TRBD1. This CDR3 has 15 residues. The junction had 5 bases not matched to a gene; V was cut back by 6 bases and J by 2 bases. The CDR3 coding sequence is TGTGCCAGCAGGCAGCGGGACAGGGCCTACAATGAGCAGTTCTTC. It codes for CASRQRDRAYNEQFF.

This clonotype has a handful of counts. The V call is TRBV4-1, the J call TRBJ2-1, with D possibly matching TRBD1 (6 bases). Looked up from germline, CDR1 is MGHRA and CDR2 is YSYEKL. The V end lost 1 base, the J end lost 9 bases, and 13 bases lay between the germline ends. The CDR3 covers 14 residues. The CDR3 protein is CASSQGTRGGEQFF. CDR3 DNA sequence: TGCGCCAGCAGCCAAGGAACCAGAGGGGGTGAGCAGTTCTTC.

This clonotype was counted many times. The V and J genes are TRBV20-1 and TRBJ2-1, with TRBD1 matching 10 bases. CDR3 length: 17 amino acids. Germline V gene lookup returns CDR1 DFQATT and CDR2 SNEGSKA (reference sequence). V shed 4 bases, J shed 5 bases, and the junction held 14 bases outside the gene matches. The CDR3 reads CSATALRQGADNNEQFF. The CDR3 DNA reads as TGCAGTGCTACAGCTTTGAGACAGGGGGCGGATAACAATGAGCAGTTCTTC.

The gene calls are TRBV5-4 and TRBJ2-1; D not resolved. V lost 5 bases and J lost 8, with 11 bases in between. Looked up from germline, CDR1 is SGHNT and CDR2 is YYREEE (reference sequence). The CDR3 is 12 amino acids. The CDR3 DNA is TGTGCCAGCAGTTTTTGGAGCGATGAGCAGTTCTTC. Protein: CASSFWSDEQFF.

This chain connects TRBV7-6 to TRBJ2-3, with a possible D match to TRBD1 (5 bases). CDR1 is SGHVS, CDR2 FNYEAQ, per germline. This CDR3 has 14 amino acids. Trimming left V 7 bases short and J 1 base short, with 12 bases between. CDR3: CASTFQGGTDTQYF. The CDR3 nucleotides are TGTGCCAGCACTTTCCAGGGTGGCACAGATACGCAGTATTTT. The variable domain in full, with the rest retrieved from reference TRBV7-6 and TRBJ2-3, is GAGVSQSPRYKVTKRGQDVALRCDPISGHVSLYWYRQALGQGPEFLTYFNYEAQQDKSGLPNDRFSAERPEGSISTLTIQRTEQRDSAMYRCASTFQGGTDTQYFGPGTRLTVL.

The chain is built from TRBV7-9 and TRBJ2-3; maybe TRBD1 (6 bases). Trimming took 4 bases from V and 0 from J, leaving 14 bases between them. There are 16 residues in the CDR3. From germline, CDR1 is SEHNR and CDR2 FQNEAQ (reference sequence). The CDR3 coding sequence is TGTGCCAGCAGCTCAAGACAGGATAGTAGCACAGATACGCAGTATTTT. This encodes CASSSRQDSSTDTQYF.

The chain uses TRBV29-1 and TRBJ2-7, with D perhaps matching TRBD2 (5 bases). Trimming left V 0 bases short and J 1 base short, with 10 bases between. Germline-derived CDR1 and CDR2 are SQVTM and ANQGSEA. The CDR3 totals 14 residues. CDR3 DNA sequence: TGCAGCGTTGAAGATCGGGGAGATTCCTACGAGCAGTACTTC. This codes for CSVEDRGDSYEQYF.

This clonotype has a count of ten or more. CDR3 in DNA: TGTGCCAGCAGCCAGCTTGGGACAGGCCAAGAGACCCAGTACTTC. It encodes CASSQLGTGQETQYF. This chain joins TRBV7-2 and TRBJ2-5, with 8 bases aligning to TRBD1. The CDR3 covers 15 residues. The V and J ends lost 5 bases and 1 base, in that order; junction bases with no gene match: 6. Germline CDR1 reads SGHTA; CDR2 reads FQGNSA.

A few counts support this clonotype. This chain links TRBV7-2 with TRBJ1-5; 7 nucleotides match TRBD1. The germline V gene encodes CDR1 SGHTA and CDR2 FQGNSA. V dropped 4 bases and J dropped 6; count of bases not matched to a gene: 12. The CDR3 length is 16 residues. The CDR3 DNA follows: TGTGCCAGCAGCTCGGCAGGGGGGTTTGGGAGTCAGCCCCAGCATTTT. This gives the protein CASSSAGGFGSQPQHF.

V is TRBV27 and J is TRBJ1-4, with D perhaps TRBD1 (5 bases). Germline lookup yields CDR1 MNHEY and CDR2 SMNVEV (reference sequence). This CDR3 comprises 13 residues. V was shortened by 5 bases and J by 4 bases, with 8 bases between the two germline ends. For the CDR3, the DNA is TGTGCCAGCAGTAGGGGTTTTAATGAAAAACTGTTTTTT. It is translated as CASSRGFNEKLFF.

The table lists this clonotype with many counts. The gene calls are TRBV7-8 and TRBJ2-3, with unresolved D. V was cut by 1 base and J by 5 bases, with 13 bases left in between. Germline V gene sequence: CDR1 SGHVS, CDR2 FQNEAQ. This CDR3 spans 15 amino acids. The CDR3 nucleotides are TGTGCCAGCAGCTTAGTCCGTCTACAAGGAGATACGCAGTATTTT. Its protein product is CASSLVRLQGDTQYF. The full variable domain, rest sourced from reference TRBV7-8 and TRBJ2-3, is GAGVSQSPRYKVAKRGQDVALRCDPISGHVSLFWYQQALGQGPEFLTYFQNEAQLDKSGLPSDRFFAERPEGSVSTLKIQRTQQEDSAVYLCASSLVRLQGDTQYFGPGTRLTVL.

V is TRBV5-4 and J is TRBJ2-2; the match to TRBD2 covers 11 bases. The length of the CDR3 is 17 residues. V lost 4 bases to trimming and J lost 1 base; unmatched junction nucleotides: 6. Germline CDR1 and CDR2: SGHNT and YYREEE (reference sequence). Here the CDR3 DNA reads TGTGCCAGCAGCCCGCCTACTAGCGGGGGGAACACCGGGGAGCTGTTTTTT. This sequence encodes CASSPPTSGGNTGELFF.

In its sample, this clonotype was seen many times. The rearrangement joins TRBV7-8 to TRBJ2-3; 10 bases line up with TRBD2. J was trimmed by 2 bases and V by 6 bases; bases with no gene match: 5. There are 15 residues in the CDR3. Looked up from germline, CDR1 is SGHVS and CDR2 is FQNEAQ. CDR3 nucleotides: TGTGCCAGCAGTCCAAGCGGGGGGGTCACAGATACGCAGTATTTT. This codes for CASSPSGGVTDTQYF.

This clonotype was seen only a few times. The chain uses TRBV10-1 and TRBJ2-7; D remains unclear. CDR1 and CDR2 (germline): WNHNN, SYGVQD (reference sequence). With 2 bases removed from V and 2 bases from J, the gap between germline ends came to 10 bases. The CDR3 consists of 14 residues. The CDR3 nucleotides are TGCGCCAGCAGTGAGGGTGGCAGAGCCTACGAGCAGTACTTC. It translates to CASSEGGRAYEQYF.

This clonotype has a handful of counts. The rearrangement uses TRBV7-9 and TRBJ2-5; D possibly corresponds to TRBD1 (6 bases). The CDR3 consists of 15 residues. V was cut by 2 bases and J by 5 bases, with 15 bases left in between. In germline, CDR1 is SEHNR, CDR2 FQNEAQ (reference sequence). In DNA form, the CDR3 reads TGTGCCAGCAGCTTAACTCAGGGGTATGGCGAGACCCAGTACTTC. This encodes CASSLTQGYGETQYF.